The 4 T cell receptor beta chains given below trace back to one sample, sequenced in a study of shared clonotypes between healthy human individuals. The data were produced by immunoSEQ multiplex PCR, yet TCRdb's version contains in-frame clones alone and is incomplete. The sample holds over 750,000 clones; approximately 96% are singletons and the top ten take about 0.25%. In the naive CD8 group, cells lacked CD45RO and were positively selected for CCR7, so terminally differentiated effector memory CD45RA+ cells were left out. What was sequenced was naive CD8+ T cells sorted from blood. Receptors originate from a man younger than 45 in good health.

The genes are TRBV28 and TRBJ2-2; unclear D gene. Per germline, CDR1 MDHEN and CDR2 SYDVKM. The CDR3 length is 13 residues. V was pared by 1 base and J by 6 bases, with 6 bases between. The DNA of the CDR3 is TGTGCCAGCAGTTTATTCGGGTCCGGGGAGCTGTTTTTT. Translation gives CASSLFGSGELFF.

The V gene is TRBV7-6, the J gene TRBJ2-7; 8 positions match TRBD1. The CDR3 is made up of 16 amino acids. Trimming removed 2 bases from V and 1 base from J; junction bases left unmatched: 7. Germline-derived CDR1 and CDR2 are SGHVS and FNYEAQ. CDR3 sequence reads: CASSLTRTGPSYEQYF. The CDR3 DNA is TGTGCCAGCAGCTTAACCCGGACAGGGCCTTCCTACGAGCAGTACTTC.

The chain joins TRBV5-6 to TRBJ1-5; perhaps TRBD1 as D (5 bases). CDR3 length equals 15 residues. Germline CDR1 SGHDT, CDR2 YYEEEE. The V end was cut by 4 bases, the J end by 7 bases, with 18 bases between. The CDR3: CASSRSRGGHQPQHF. Here the CDR3 DNA reads TGTGCCAGCAGCCGCTCTAGGGGAGGTCACCAGCCCCAGCATTTT.

This sequence joins TRBV29-1 and TRBJ2-7, with 9 bases fitting TRBD2. The germline CDR1 and CDR2 sequences are SQVTM and ANQGSEA. The J segment lost 4 bases and the V segment lost 4 bases, leaving 5 bases of the junction unmatched. CDR3 length: 13 amino acids. CDR3 bases: TGCAGCGTTGGTGGTAGCGGGAGATACGAGCAGTACTTC. Its protein product is CSVGGSGRYEQYF.